The 21 T cell receptor beta chains presented below share a single source sample, sequenced in a study of shared clonotypes between healthy human individuals. The table came from immunoSEQ multiplex PCR; TCRdb's copy has only in-frame clones and leaves some out. The sample has about 2.3 million clones, 80% to 95% seen once. Sample: naive CD4+ T cells from PBMCs. As for subset: CD45RA+ positively selected. These receptors originate from a man aged 18-30 years in good health. Some clones in this sample may be carry-over from other donors' samples.

V usage is TRBV28 and J usage is TRBJ1-4; TRBD1 matches 9 bases. The CDR3 length is 15 residues. J lost 6 bases, V lost 6 bases, and 8 bases had no gene match. Looked up from germline, CDR1 is MDHEN and CDR2 is SYDVKM. CDR3 bases: TGTGCCAGCAGATCGGGACAGGGCGAGGATGAAAAACTGTTTTTT. This gives the protein CASRSGQGEDEKLFF.

With regard to this clone: The same CDR3 can be traced to other DNA sequences in this sample. The chain joins TRBV7-9 to TRBJ2-7; the D is unclear. This CDR3 is built from 13 residues. Trimming removed 3 bases from V and 7 bases from J, with 13 bases in between. Germline CDR1 is SEHNR and CDR2 is FQNEAQ (reference sequence). CDR3 nucleotide sequence: TGTGCCAGCAGCTTCGCTGGGGTAGGGGAGCAGTACTTC. It is translated as CASSFAGVGEQYF.

This clone has only one observation. This chain uses TRBV19 with TRBJ2-1; D may be TRBD1 or TRBD2 (5 bases each). This CDR3 is built from 12 residues. Trimming stripped 10 bases from V and 4 bases from J, with 11 bases between. In germline, CDR1 is LNHDA, CDR2 SQIVND (reference sequence). CDR3 DNA sequence: TGTGCCACCCAGTGGGGGTACAATGAGCAGTTCTTC. Protein: CATQWGYNEQFF.

To note about this clone: This sample also contains other DNA sequences that code for the same CDR3. This chain uses TRBV28 with TRBJ2-2, with no clear D. CDR3 length: 13 residues. CDR1 MDHEN and CDR2 SYDVKM come from the germline V gene. Between the trimmed V and J ends, which lost 1 base and 6 bases, there was a span of 6 bases. CDR3 in amino acids: CASSLSSPGELFF. In DNA, the CDR3 is TGTGCCAGCAGTTTATCCTCTCCCGGGGAGCTGTTTTTT.

The J gene is TRBJ2-7, the V gene TRBV9, with D tentatively TRBD2 (5 bases). CDR3 length: 15 residues. The V gene's germline CDR1 is SGDLS and CDR2 YYNGEE. Trimming removed 0 bases from V and 2 bases from J, with 12 bases in between. Written as DNA, the CDR3 is TGTGCCAGCAGCGTAGGGGGAGACCCTACCTACGAGCAGTACTTC. Its translation is CASSVGGDPTYEQYF. The full variable domain, with the rest looked up from reference TRBV9 and TRBJ2-7, is DSGVTQTPKHLITATGQRVTLRCSPRSGDLSVYWYQQSLDQGLQFLIQYYNGEERAKGNILERFSAQQFPDLHSELNLSSLELGDSALYFCASSVGGDPTYEQYFGPGTRLTVT.

This clone was seen more than once but under ten times. This sequence joins TRBV10-3 and TRBJ1-1; no reliable D call. Germline V lookup: CDR1 ENHRY, CDR2 SYGVKD. The CDR3 runs 14 residues. Trimming shortened V by 2 bases and J by 1 base, and 8 bases separated the two germline ends. The CDR3 loop reads CAISELAGNTEAFF. The CDR3 coding sequence is TGTGCCATCAGTGAGCTAGCAGGGAACACTGAAGCTTTCTTT.

The J gene is TRBJ1-5, the V gene TRBV28; D uncertain. The germline V gene has CDR1 MDHEN and CDR2 SYDVKM. The CDR3 extends over 12 amino acids. V was pared by 6 bases and J by 5 bases, with 8 bases between. CDR3 in DNA: TGTGCCAGCAGATTTGGTGATCAGCCCCAGCATTTT. Its protein product is CASRFGDQPQHF.

This chain links TRBV4-1 with TRBJ2-7; perhaps TRBD1 as D (6 bases). CDR1 is MGHRA, CDR2 YSYEKL, per germline. The CDR3 contains 15 residues. Trimming took 4 bases from V and 5 from J, leaving 18 bases between them. CDR3 loop: CASSLRGLTDDEQYF. In DNA form, the CDR3 reads TGCGCCAGCAGCCTCAGGGGCCTGACTGACGACGAGCAGTACTTC.

With regard to this clone: Additional DNA sequences in this sample encode the identical CDR3. The chain combines TRBV18 with TRBJ1-1, with D hard to call. CDR1 is KGHSH, CDR2 LQKENI, per germline. CDR3 length equals 13 residues. The V end was cut by 6 bases, the J end by 0 bases, with 8 bases between. Here the CDR3 reads CASSPNLNTEAFF. Written as DNA, the CDR3 is TGTGCCAGCTCTCCAAACTTGAACACTGAAGCTTTCTTT.

The rearrangement links TRBV5-1 to TRBJ2-2, with TRBD2 as a possible D gene (6 bases). CDR3 size: 16 residues. Per the germline V gene, CDR1 is SGHRS and CDR2 is YFSETQ. V dropped 0 bases and J dropped 4 bases, with 13 bases sitting between them. The CDR3 spells CASSLEAGGITGELFF. CDR3 DNA: TGCGCCAGCAGCTTGGAGGCCGGCGGGATCACCGGGGAGCTGTTTTTT.

The V call is TRBV30, the J call TRBJ2-3; 9 bases map to TRBD2. Trimming took 8 bases from V and 2 from J; bases not matched to a gene: 23. This CDR3 is 19 amino acids long. The V gene's germline CDR1 is GTSNPN and CDR2 SVGIG (reference sequence). CDR3 region: CALTGGRARKGGNTDTQYF. CDR3 nucleotide sequence: TGTGCCCTAACGGGCGGGAGGGCCCGGAAGGGAGGGAACACAGATACGCAGTATTTT.

The chain is built from TRBV18 and TRBJ2-5, with D unclear. The CDR3 contains 13 residues. V was pared by 6 bases and J by 4 bases, with 12 bases between. The germline V gene encodes CDR1 KGHSH and CDR2 LQKENI. CDR3 in DNA: TGTGCCAGCTCCCTAGGTTTGGGAGAGACCCAGTACTTC. Translated, it gives CASSLGLGETQYF. Combining the CDR3 with reference TRBV18 and TRBJ2-5 gives the whole variable domain NAGVMQNPRHLVRRRGQEARLRCSPMKGHSHVYWYRQLPEEGLKFMVYLQKENIIDESGMPKERFSAEFPKEGPSILRIQQVVRGDSAAYFCASSLGLGETQYFGPGTRLLVL.

The chain uses TRBV7-9 and TRBJ2-7; D not certain. Germline V gene data show CDR1 as SEHNR and CDR2 as FQNEAQ (reference sequence). V dropped 1 base and J dropped 0 bases, with 10 bases sitting between them. The CDR3 is 15 residues long. CDR3 coding DNA: TGTGCCAGCAGCTTAGGGTCACTTCCCTCCTACGAGCAGTACTTC. Translation: CASSLGSLPSYEQYF.

For the CDR3, the DNA is TGTGCCGTTCGTACCGGACTAGCGGGAGGTATTTACGAGCAGTACTTC. It is translated as CAVRTGLAGGIYEQYF. This chain connects TRBV9 to TRBJ2-7, with 14 bases that match TRBD2. The CDR3 runs to 16 residues. Germline V gene data show CDR1 as SGDLS and CDR2 as YYNGEE. The ends lost 10 bases at V and 4 bases at J; junction bases unmatched: 13.

The chain is built from TRBV28 and TRBJ1-5; 7 nucleotides line up with TRBD1. The CDR3 runs 14 residues. From germline, CDR1 is MDHEN and CDR2 SYDVKM. Losses at the gene ends were 5 bases for V and 4 bases for J; bases not matched to a gene: 5. The CDR3 protein is CASSPTTGNQPQHF. The CDR3 region has the DNA TGTGCCAGCAGTCCAACGACAGGGAATCAGCCCCAGCATTTT. The variable domain in full, completed from reference TRBV28 and TRBJ1-5, reads DVKVTQSSRYLVKRTGEKVFLECVQDMDHENMFWYRQDPGLGLRLIYFSYDVKMKEKGDIPEGYSVSREKKERFSLILESASTNQTSMYLCASSPTTGNQPQHFGDGTRLSIL.

The chain links TRBV28 to TRBJ2-1, with 8 bases fitting TRBD1. The V segment lost 6 bases and the J segment 7 bases; nucleotides outside the gene matches: 8. CDR3 length equals 14 residues. Germline assignment: CDR1 MDHEN and CDR2 SYDVKM. CDR3 in DNA: TGTGCCAGCAGGGACGGGACAGGAGTTAATGAGCAGTTCTTC. Translating gives CASRDGTGVNEQFF.

This chain uses TRBV30 with TRBJ2-2; TRBD2 matches 8 bases. Germline V gene data show CDR1 as GTSNPN and CDR2 as SVGIG (reference sequence). V was clipped by 2 bases and J by 4 bases; unmatched bases: 12. This CDR3 is 17 amino acids long. The CDR3 bases are TGTGCCTGGAGTACCCCGGGACTAGTCTTTCGCACCGGGGAGCTGTTTTTT. Translation gives CAWSTPGLVFRTGELFF.

The chain couples TRBV30 to TRBJ2-5; D may be TRBD2 (5 bases). The CDR3 is 13 residues long. Germline V gene sequence: CDR1 GTSNPN, CDR2 SVGIG (reference sequence). The V end lost 2 bases, the J end lost 7 bases, and 14 bases lay between the germline ends. The CDR3 DNA follows: TGTGCCTGGAGTCCCGGGATCGGTGGGACCCAGTACTTC. Protein: CAWSPGIGGTQYF.

As concerns this clone: This CDR3 is also generated by other DNA sequences in the sample. The V call is TRBV28, the J call TRBJ2-5, with D possibly being TRBD1 (5 bases). Germline loops: CDR1 MDHEN, CDR2 SYDVKM. Trimming cost V 1 base and J 5 bases, with 8 bases left between them. This CDR3 contains 13 residues. CDR3: CASSLSGRETQYF. As DNA, the CDR3 is TGTGCCAGCAGTTTATCAGGGCGGGAGACCCAGTACTTC.

CDR3 sequence: CSVERSNNEKLFF. DNA for the CDR3: TGCAGCGTTGAGCGGTCTAATAATGAAAAACTGTTTTTT. The chain recombines TRBV29-1 with TRBJ1-4; D gene uncertain. This CDR3 is 13 amino acids long. Trimming stripped 3 bases from V and 4 bases from J, with 9 bases between. Per germline, CDR1 SQVTM and CDR2 ANQGSEA.

As for this clone: Other DNA sequences in the sample encode the same CDR3. V and J are TRBV5-1 and TRBJ1-2; 10 bases are a match to TRBD1. The germline CDR1 and CDR2 sequences are SGHRS and YFSETQ. With 0 bases clipped from V and 4 bases from J, the junction kept 3 bases outside the gene matches. This CDR3 has 15 residues. The CDR3 DNA reads TGCGCCAGCAGCTTGGGGACAGGGGGAAGCTATGGCTACACCTTC. This translates into CASSLGTGGSYGYTF.